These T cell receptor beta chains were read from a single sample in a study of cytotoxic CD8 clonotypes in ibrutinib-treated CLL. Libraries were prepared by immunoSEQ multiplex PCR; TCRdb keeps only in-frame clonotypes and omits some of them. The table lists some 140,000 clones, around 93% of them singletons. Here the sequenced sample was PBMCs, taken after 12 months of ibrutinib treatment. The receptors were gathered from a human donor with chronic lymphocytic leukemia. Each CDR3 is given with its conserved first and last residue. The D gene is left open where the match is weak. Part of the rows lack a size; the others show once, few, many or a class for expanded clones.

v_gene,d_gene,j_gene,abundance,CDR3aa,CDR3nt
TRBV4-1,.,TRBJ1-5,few,CASSQDTSGGDQPQHF,TGCGCCAGCAGCCAAGATACTTCAGGAGGTGATCAGCCCCAGCATTTT
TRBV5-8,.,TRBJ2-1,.,CASSLSRGYEQFF,TGTGCCAGCAGCTTGAGCCGAGGCTATGAGCAGTTCTTC
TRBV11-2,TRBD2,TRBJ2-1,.,CASSWGLAGYNEQFF,TGTGCCAGCAGCTGGGGACTAGCGGGATACAATGAGCAGTTCTTC
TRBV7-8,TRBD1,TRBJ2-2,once,CASRPLNRGDTGELFF,TGTGCCAGCAGACCACTAAACAGGGGGGACACCGGGGAGCTGTTTTTT
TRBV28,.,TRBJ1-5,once,CASSFDRNQPQHF,TGTGCCAGCAGTTTCGACAGAAATCAGCCCCAGCATTTT
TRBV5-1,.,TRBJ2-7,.,CASSLASGYSYEQYF,TGCGCCAGCAGCTTAGCGAGCGGCTACTCCTACGAGCAGTACTTC
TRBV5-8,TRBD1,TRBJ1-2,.,CASSLGGTASGYTF,TGTGCCAGCAGCTTGGGTGGGACAGCCAGTGGCTACACCTTC
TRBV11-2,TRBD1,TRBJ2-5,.,CASSAGTGVLETQYF,TGTGCCAGCAGCGCCGGGACAGGGGTACTGGAGACCCAGTACTTC
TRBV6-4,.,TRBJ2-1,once,CASSRRAVYNEQFF,TGTGCCAGCAGTCGAAGGGCGGTCTACAATGAGCAGTTCTTC
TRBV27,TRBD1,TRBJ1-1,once,CASKTGGAGRPEAFF,TGTGCCAGCAAGACAGGGGGCGCGGGTCGACCTGAAGCTTTCTTT
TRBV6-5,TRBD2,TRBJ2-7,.,CASSYVRTSIHEQYF,TGTGCCAGCAGTTACGTCCGGACTAGTATCCACGAGCAGTACTTC
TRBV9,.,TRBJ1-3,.,CASSVEGGSSNTIYF,TGTGCCAGCAGCGTAGAGGGGGGCAGCTCAAACACCATATATTTT
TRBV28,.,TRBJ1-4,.,CASSRGSEKLFF,TGTGCCAGCAGTCGGGGCAGCGAAAAACTGTTTTTT
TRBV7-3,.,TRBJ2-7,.,CASSPGADSYEQYF,TGTGCCAGCAGCCCCGGGGCCGACTCCTACGAGCAGTACTTC
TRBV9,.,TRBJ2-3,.,CASSLSIIRDTQYF,TGTGCCAGCAGCCTTTCCATAATTCGGGATACGCAGTATTTT
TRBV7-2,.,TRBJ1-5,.,CASSPTGTKGNQPQHF,TGTGCCAGCAGCCCCACCGGGACAAAAGGCAATCAGCCCCAGCATTTT
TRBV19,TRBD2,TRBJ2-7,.,CASSTLAGEVDEQYF,TGTGCCAGTAGCACACTAGCGGGTGAAGTCGACGAGCAGTACTTC
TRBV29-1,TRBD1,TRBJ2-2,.,CSVPNRDRGNSGELFF,TGCAGCGTTCCTAACCGGGACAGGGGCAATTCCGGGGAGCTGTTTTTT
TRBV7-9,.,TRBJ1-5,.,CASSSGGPNQPQHF,TGTGCCAGCAGCTCCGGGGGACCGAATCAGCCCCAGCATTTT
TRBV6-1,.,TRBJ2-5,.,CASSESGQETQYF,TGTGCCAGCAGTGAATCGGGCCAAGAGACCCAGTACTTC
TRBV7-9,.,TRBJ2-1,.,CASSLIANEQFF,TGTGCCAGCAGCTTAATTGCGAATGAGCAGTTCTTC
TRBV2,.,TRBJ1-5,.,CASTHWEYQPQHF,TGTGCCAGCACGCATTGGGAGTATCAGCCCCAGCATTTT
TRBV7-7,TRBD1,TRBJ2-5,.,CASSLADRAETQYF,TGTGCTAGCAGCTTAGCAGACAGGGCAGAGACCCAGTACTTC
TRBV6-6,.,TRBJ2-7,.,CASSYSRQGGEQYF,TGTGCCAGCAGTTACTCCAGGCAGGGGGGCGAGCAGTACTTC
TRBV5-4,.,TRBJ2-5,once,CASRGTDQETQYF,TGTGCCAGCAGGGGGACTGATCAAGAGACCCAGTACTTC
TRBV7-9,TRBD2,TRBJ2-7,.,CASRSGTNTYEQYF,TGTGCCAGCAGGTCCGGGACTAACACCTACGAGCAGTACTTC
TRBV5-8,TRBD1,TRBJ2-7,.,CASSWDRGGEQYF,TGTGCCAGCAGCTGGGACAGAGGGGGCGAGCAGTACTTC
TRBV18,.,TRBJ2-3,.,CASSVRSSTDTQYF,TGTGCCAGCTCAGTGAGGAGTAGCACAGATACGCAGTATTTT
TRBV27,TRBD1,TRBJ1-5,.,CASSLTGGSQPQHF,TGTGCCAGCAGCCTTACAGGGGGGAGTCAGCCCCAGCATTTT
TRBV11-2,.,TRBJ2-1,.,CASSPTGTLREQFF,TGTGCCAGCAGCCCCACCGGGACCCTGAGGGAGCAGTTCTTC
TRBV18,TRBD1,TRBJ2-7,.,CASSPPGTGYEQYF,TGTGCCAGCTCACCACCCGGGACAGGCTACGAGCAGTACTTC
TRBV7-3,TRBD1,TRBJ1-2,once,CASSLTGGYGYTF,TGTGCCAGCAGCTTGACAGGGGGGTATGGCTACACCTTC
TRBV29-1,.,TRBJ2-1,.,CSVPALNEQFF,TGCAGCGTTCCCGCCCTCAATGAGCAGTTCTTC
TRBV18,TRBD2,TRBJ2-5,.,CASSLRASGSSKETQYF,TGTGCCAGCTCACTGCGGGCTAGCGGGAGTTCAAAGGAGACCCAGTACTTC
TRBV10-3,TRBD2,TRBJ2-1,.,CAISSSGGLGDEQFF,TGTGCCATCAGCTCTAGCGGGGGCCTCGGGGATGAGCAGTTCTTC
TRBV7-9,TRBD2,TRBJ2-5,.,CASSHGLATETQYF,TGTGCCAGCAGCCACGGACTAGCGACCGAGACCCAGTACTTC
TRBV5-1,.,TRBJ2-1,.,CASSLGTRADNEQFF,TGCGCCAGCAGCTTGGGGACCCGGGCTGACAATGAGCAGTTCTTC
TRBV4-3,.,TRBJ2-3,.,CASSQEARATDTQYF,TGCGCCAGCAGCCAAGAGGCCAGAGCCACAGATACGCAGTATTTT
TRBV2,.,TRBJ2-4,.,CASSVFILAKNIQYF,TGTGCCAGCAGTGTTTTCATTCTAGCCAAAAACATTCAGTACTTC
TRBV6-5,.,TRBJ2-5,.,CASSYSGREFGETQYF,TGTGCCAGCAGTTACTCGGGTCGGGAGTTTGGAGAGACCCAGTACTTC
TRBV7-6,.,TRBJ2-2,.,CASSLAGGNTGELFF,TGTGCCAGCAGCTTAGCGGGCGGGAACACCGGGGAGCTGTTTTTT
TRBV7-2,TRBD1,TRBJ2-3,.,CASSLRTGGTDTQYF,TGTGCCAGCAGCTTACGGACAGGGGGCACAGATACGCAGTATTTT
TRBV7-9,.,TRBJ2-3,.,CASSPRWSGSSTDTQYF,TGTGCCAGCAGCCCCAGGTGGAGCGGGTCTAGCACAGATACGCAGTATTTT
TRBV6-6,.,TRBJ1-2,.,CASSYLGVYYGYTF,TGTGCCAGCAGTTACTTAGGGGTTTACTATGGCTACACCTTC
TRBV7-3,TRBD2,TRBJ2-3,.,CASSSGTSFTDTQYF,TGTGCCAGCAGCTCGGGGACTAGCTTCACAGATACGCAGTATTTT
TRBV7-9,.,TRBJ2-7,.,CASSLVTQGSWYF,TGTGCCAGCAGCTTAGTAACCCAGGGGAGTTGGTACTTC
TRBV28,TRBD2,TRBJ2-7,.,CASSSGGAGDGEQYF,TGTGCCAGCAGTTCCGGCGGGGCGGGAGACGGCGAGCAGTACTTC
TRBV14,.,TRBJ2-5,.,CASSRRQIDQETQYF,TGTGCCAGCAGCCGAAGACAGATAGACCAAGAGACCCAGTACTTC
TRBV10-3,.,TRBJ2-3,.,CAIGTGLGEDTQYF,TGTGCCATCGGTACAGGGCTTGGTGAAGATACGCAGTATTTT
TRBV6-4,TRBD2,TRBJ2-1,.,CASSVTSGIGNEQFF,TGTGCCAGCAGTGTGACTAGCGGGATAGGAAATGAGCAGTTCTTC
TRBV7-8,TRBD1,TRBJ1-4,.,CASRPDRDNNEKLFF,TGTGCCAGCAGGCCCGACAGGGACAATAATGAAAAACTGTTTTTT
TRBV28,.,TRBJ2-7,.,CASSQPSGQSYEQYF,TGTGCCAGCAGTCAACCCAGTGGCCAGTCCTACGAGCAGTACTTC
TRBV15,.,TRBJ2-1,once,CATSQKVEQFF,TGTGCCACCAGCCAGAAGGTCGAGCAGTTCTTC